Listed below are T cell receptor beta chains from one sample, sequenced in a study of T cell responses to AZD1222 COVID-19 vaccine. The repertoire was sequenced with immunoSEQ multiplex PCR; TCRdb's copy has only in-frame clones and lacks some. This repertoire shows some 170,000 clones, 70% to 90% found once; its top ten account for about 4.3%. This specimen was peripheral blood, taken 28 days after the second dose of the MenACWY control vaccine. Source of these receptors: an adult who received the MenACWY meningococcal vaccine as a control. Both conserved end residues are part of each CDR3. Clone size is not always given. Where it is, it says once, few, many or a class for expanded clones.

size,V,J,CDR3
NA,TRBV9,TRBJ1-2,CASSASTGIYGYTF
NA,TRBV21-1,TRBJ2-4,CASSKGVGRAGAKNIQYF
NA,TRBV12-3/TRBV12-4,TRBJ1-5,CASSLYNQPQHF
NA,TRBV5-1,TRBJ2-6,CASSGGAGANVLTF
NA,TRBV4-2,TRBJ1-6,CASRTEPPGGNSPLHF
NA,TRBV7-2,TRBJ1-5,CASSFGPLKGQPQHF
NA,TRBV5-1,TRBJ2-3,CASSLYLADTQYF
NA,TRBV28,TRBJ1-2,CASSPRPYGYTF
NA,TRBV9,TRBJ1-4,CASSARVGTNEKLFF
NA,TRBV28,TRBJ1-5,CASNIAGNSNQPQHF
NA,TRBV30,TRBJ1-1,CAWTRIPMNTEAFF
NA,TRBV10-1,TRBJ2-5,CASSPSLDPGEGTQYF
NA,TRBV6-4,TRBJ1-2,CASSDQEGYGYTF
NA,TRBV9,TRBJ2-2,CASTRDSHTGELFF
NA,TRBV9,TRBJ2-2,CASSSYDTGELFF
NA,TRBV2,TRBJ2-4,CASSGGGLNIQYF
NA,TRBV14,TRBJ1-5,CASISYWQGDLRAQHF
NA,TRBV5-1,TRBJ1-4,CASSFGPLATNEKLFF
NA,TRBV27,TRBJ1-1,CASSLGHGEPFF
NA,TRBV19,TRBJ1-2,CATLKGSAWGYTF
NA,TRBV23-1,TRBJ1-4,CASNRTGGATNEKLFF
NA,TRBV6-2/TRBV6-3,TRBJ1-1,CASSYRGSGTEAFF
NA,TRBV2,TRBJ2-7,CASEGGTSGISEQYF
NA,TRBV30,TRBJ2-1,CAWSFGQSWFF
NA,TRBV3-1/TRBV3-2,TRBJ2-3,CASSQEVYKVTQYF
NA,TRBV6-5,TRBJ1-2,CASRGTLTNYGYTF
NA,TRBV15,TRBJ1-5,CATSRVTGAHQPQHF
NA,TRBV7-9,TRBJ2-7,CASSLGRTYEQYF
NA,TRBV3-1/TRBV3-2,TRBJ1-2,CASSQGIQYGYTF
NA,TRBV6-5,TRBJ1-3,CASSYMDSRNTIYF
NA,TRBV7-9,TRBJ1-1,CASSDGTGAKLNTEAFF
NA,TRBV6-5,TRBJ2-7,CASSYSDRRYEQYF
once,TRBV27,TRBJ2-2,CASRPFKDSLGPGELFF
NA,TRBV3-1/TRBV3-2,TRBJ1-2,CASSQDLIEGIYGYTF
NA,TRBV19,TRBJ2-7,CASSINEASGGFEQYF
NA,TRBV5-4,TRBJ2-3,CASRNHSGSKTIF
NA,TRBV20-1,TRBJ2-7,CSASLGHTREQYF
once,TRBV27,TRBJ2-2,CASSFRRTSGIEGELFF
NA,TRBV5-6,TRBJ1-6,CASSLFTGANSPLHF
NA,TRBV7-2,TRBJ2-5,CASSSWGETQYF
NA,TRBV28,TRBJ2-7,CASKFSYEQYF